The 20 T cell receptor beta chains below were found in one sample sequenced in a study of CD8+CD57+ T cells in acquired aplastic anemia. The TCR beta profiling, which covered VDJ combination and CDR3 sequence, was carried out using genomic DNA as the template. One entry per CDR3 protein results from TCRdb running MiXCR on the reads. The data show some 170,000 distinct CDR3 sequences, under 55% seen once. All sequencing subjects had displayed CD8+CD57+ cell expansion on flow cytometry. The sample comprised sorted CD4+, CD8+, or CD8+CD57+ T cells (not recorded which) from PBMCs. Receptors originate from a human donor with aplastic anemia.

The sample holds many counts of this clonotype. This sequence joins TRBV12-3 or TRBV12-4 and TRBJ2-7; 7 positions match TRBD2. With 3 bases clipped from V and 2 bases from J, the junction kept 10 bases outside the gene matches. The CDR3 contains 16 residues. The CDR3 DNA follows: TGTGCCAGCAGTTTCCACGGACTAGGGGCCACCTACGAGCAGTACTTC. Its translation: CASSFHGLGATYEQYF.

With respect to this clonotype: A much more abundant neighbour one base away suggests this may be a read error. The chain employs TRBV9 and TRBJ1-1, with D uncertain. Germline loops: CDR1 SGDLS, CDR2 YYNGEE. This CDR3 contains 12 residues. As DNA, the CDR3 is TGTGCCAGCAGCGCTATTAACACTGAAGCTCTCTTT. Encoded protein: CASSAINTEALF.

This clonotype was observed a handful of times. The CDR3 DNA reads TGTGCCAGCAGTGAAGCCCCAAGCTACGAGCAGTACTTC. It is translated as CASSEAPSYEQYF. The chain has TRBV7-9 and TRBJ2-7, with unresolved D. The germline V and J ends were trimmed by 6 bases and 3 bases, with 12 bases remaining between them. This CDR3 comprises 13 residues. CDR1 is SEHNR and CDR2 is FQNEAQ in the germline V gene (reference sequence). The whole variable domain, remainder taken from reference TRBV7-9 and TRBJ2-7, is DTGVSQNPRHKITKRGQNVTFRCDPISEHNRLYWYRQTLGQGPEFLTYFQNEAQLEKSRLLSDRFSAERPKGSFSTLEIQRTEQGDSAMYLCASSEAPSYEQYFGPGTRLTVT.

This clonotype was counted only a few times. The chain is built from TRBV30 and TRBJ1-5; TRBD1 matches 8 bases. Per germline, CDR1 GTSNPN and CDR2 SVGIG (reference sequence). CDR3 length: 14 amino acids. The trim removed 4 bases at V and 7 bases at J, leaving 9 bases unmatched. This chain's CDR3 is CAWTRSGGRQPQHF. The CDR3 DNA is TGTGCCTGGACCCGATCAGGGGGCCGGCAGCCCCAGCATTTT.

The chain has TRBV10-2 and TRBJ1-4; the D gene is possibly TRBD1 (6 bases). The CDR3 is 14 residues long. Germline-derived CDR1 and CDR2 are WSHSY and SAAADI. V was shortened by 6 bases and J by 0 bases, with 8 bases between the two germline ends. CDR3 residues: CASRQGATNEKLFF. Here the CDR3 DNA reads TGCGCCAGCAGACAGGGTGCAACTAATGAAAAACTGTTTTTT.

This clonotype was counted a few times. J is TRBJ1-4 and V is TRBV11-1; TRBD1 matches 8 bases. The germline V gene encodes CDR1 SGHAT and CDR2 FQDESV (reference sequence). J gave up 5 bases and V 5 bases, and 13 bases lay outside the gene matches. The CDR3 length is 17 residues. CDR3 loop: CASSRSGTGEKNEKLFF. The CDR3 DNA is TGTGCCAGCAGCCGCTCCGGGACAGGAGAAAAGAATGAAAAACTGTTTTTT.

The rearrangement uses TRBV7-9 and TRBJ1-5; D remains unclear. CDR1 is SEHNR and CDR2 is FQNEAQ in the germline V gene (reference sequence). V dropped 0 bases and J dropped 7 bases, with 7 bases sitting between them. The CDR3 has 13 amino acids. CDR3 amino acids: CASSLAQSQPQHF. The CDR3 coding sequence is TGTGCCAGCAGCTTAGCACAAAGCCAGCCCCAGCATTTT.

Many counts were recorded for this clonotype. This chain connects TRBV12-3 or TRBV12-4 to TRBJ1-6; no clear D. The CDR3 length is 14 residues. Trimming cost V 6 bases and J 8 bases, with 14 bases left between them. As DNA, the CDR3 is TGTGCCAGCAGCCAGACTCCTGGGGATTCACCCCTCCACTTT. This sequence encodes CASSQTPGDSPLHF.

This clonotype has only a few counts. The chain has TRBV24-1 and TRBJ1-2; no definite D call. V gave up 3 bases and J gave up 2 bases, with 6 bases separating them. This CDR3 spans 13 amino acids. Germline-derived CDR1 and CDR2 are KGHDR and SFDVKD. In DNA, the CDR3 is TGTGCCACCAGTGATCGAGTGAACTATGGCTACACCTTC. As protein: CATSDRVNYGYTF.

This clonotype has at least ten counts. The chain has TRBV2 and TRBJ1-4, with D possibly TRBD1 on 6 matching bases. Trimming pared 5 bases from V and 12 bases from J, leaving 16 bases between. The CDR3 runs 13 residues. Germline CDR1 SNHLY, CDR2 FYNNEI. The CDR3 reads CASSRTGGGELFF. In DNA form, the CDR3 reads TGTGCCAGCAGTCGCACCGGGGGCGGGGAACTGTTTTTT.

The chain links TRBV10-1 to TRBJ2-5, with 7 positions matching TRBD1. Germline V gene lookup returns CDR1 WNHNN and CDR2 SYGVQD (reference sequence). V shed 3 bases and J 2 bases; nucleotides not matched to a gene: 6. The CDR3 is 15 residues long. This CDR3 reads CASSESRTGQETQYF. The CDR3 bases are TGCGCCAGCAGTGAATCCCGGACAGGTCAAGAGACCCAGTACTTC.

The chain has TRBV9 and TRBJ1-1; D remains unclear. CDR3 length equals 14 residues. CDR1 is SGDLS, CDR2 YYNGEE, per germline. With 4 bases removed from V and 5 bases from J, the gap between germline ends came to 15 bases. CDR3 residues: CASSLLGSGTEAFF. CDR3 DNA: TGTGCCAGCAGCCTGCTGGGGTCGGGGACTGAAGCTTTCTTT. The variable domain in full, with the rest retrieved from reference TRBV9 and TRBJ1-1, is DSGVTQTPKHLITATGQRVTLRCSPRSGDLSVYWYQQSLDQGLQFLIQYYNGEERAKGNILERFSAQQFPDLHSELNLSSLELGDSALYFCASSLLGSGTEAFFGQGTRLTVV.

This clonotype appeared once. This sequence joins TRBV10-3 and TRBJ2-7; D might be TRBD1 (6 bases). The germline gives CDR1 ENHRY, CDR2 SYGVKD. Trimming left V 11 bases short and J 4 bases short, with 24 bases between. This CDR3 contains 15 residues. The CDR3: CASSRDTGFPYEQYF. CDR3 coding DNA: TGTGCCTCCAGCAGGGATACAGGGTTCCCTTACGAGCAGTACTTC.

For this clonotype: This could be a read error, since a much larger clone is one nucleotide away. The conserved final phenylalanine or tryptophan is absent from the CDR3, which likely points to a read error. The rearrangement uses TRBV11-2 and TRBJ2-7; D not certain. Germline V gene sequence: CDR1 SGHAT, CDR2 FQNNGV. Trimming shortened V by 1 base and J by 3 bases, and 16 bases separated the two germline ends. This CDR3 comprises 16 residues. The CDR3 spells CASSLGDDIRDYEQYL. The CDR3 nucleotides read TGTGCCAGCAGCTTAGGTGACGACATACGAGACTACGAGCAGTACCTC.

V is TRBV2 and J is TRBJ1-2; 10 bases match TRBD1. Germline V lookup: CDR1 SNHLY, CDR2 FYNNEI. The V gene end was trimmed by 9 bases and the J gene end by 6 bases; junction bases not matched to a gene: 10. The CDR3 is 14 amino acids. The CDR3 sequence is CASKPGTGVHGYTF. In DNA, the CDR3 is TGTGCCAGTAAACCAGGGACAGGGGTGCATGGCTACACCTTC.

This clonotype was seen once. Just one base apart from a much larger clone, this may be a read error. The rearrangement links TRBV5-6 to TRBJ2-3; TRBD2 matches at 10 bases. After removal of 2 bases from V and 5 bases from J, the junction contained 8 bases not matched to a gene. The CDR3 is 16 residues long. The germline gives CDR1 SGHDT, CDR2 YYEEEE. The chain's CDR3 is CASSFSPASGGDTQYF. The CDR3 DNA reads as TGTGCCAGCAGCTTTAGCCCGGCTAGCGGGGGAGATACGCAGTATTTT.

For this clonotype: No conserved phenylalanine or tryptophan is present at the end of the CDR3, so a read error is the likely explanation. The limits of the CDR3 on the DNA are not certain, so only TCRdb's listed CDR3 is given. The CDR3 loop is CASSSGPFPIM. The chain is built from TRBV7-6 and TRBJ2-7; the table assigns TRBD2, which was not confirmed against the DNA. Inclusive of both ends, the CDR3 amounts to 11 amino acids. CDR1 and CDR2 (germline): SGHVS, FNYEAQ.

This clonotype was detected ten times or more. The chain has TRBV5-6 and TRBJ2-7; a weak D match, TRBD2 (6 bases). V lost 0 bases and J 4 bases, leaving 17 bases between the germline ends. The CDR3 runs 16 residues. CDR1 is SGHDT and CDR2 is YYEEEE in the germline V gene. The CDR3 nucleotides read TGTGCCAGCAGCTTGGAGTTGGGCGGGGCCACTTACGAGCAGTACTTC. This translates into CASSLELGGATYEQYF.

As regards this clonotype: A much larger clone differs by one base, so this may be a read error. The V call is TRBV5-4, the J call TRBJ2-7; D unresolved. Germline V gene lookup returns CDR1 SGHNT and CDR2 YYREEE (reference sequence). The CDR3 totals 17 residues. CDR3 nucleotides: TGTGCCAGCAGCTTTTTAGGGTTGGCATCGACCTCCTACGAGCGGTACTTC. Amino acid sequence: CASSFLGLASTSYERYF.

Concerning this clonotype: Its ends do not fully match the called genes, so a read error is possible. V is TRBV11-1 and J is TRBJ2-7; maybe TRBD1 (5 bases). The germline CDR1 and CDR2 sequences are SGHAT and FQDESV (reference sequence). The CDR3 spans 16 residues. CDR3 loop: CASSSHWGSLTYERYF. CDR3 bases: TGTGCCAGCAGCTCACATTGGGGCAGCTTAACCTACGAGCGGTACTTC.